The 18 T cell receptor beta chains below come from one sample, sequenced in a study of T cell repertoires in ileal Crohn's disease. This table comes from immunoSEQ multiplex PCR, and its TCRdb copy is limited to in-frame clones, with some not included. The table records 7,500 to 9,500 clones, 79% of them present only once. Specified time point: neoterminal ileum biopsy at postoperative endoscopy, about 6 months after surgery. The sample comprised ileal tissue. The receptors here all came from an adult with Crohn's disease.

The table lists this clone with a few counts. CDR3 DNA: TGTGCCAGCAGCACCGCGATTGGACTAGCGGGGGGATCCTACGAGCAGTACTTC. Amino acids: CASSTAIGLAGGSYEQYF. V usage is TRBV5-5 and J usage is TRBJ2-7; 14 nucleotides line up with TRBD2. The germline V gene has CDR1 SGHKS and CDR2 YYEKEE (reference sequence). The CDR3 has 18 residues. Trimming removed 4 bases from V and 1 base from J; junction bases left unmatched: 10.

The CDR3 DNA follows: TGTGCCAGCAGCTTAGGGGTTAGCGGGGGGGCTTACAATGAGCAGTTCTTC. Its protein product is CASSLGVSGGAYNEQFF. The rearrangement uses TRBV11-2 and TRBJ2-1, with 11 nucleotides matching TRBD2. J was trimmed by 4 bases and V by 1 base; bases with no gene match: 6. Germline values: CDR1 SGHAT, CDR2 FQNNGV. This CDR3 has 17 amino acids.

The chain employs TRBV5-1 and TRBJ1-1; no reliable D call. Trimming removed 4 bases from V and 6 bases from J, with 19 bases in between. The CDR3 has 15 residues. Germline loops: CDR1 SGHRS, CDR2 YFSETQ. CDR3 bases: TGCGCCAGCAGCCGAGGGTCCGGAGGTGTTGCTGAAGCTTTCTTT. Translated: CASSRGSGGVAEAFF.

The CDR3 loop reads CAWSTGLANEQFF. In DNA form, the CDR3 reads TGTGCCTGGAGTACGGGACTAGCGAATGAGCAGTTCTTC. The rearrangement uses TRBV30 and TRBJ2-1; TRBD2 matches at 10 bases. Germline V gene lookup returns CDR1 GTSNPN and CDR2 SVGIG (reference sequence). CDR3 length: 13 amino acids. The J segment lost 7 bases and the V segment lost 2 bases, leaving 2 bases of the junction unmatched.

This clone came up a few times. The chain uses TRBV5-1 and TRBJ1-5; possibly TRBD1 for D (6 bases). The V and J ends lost 2 bases and 4 bases respectively, with 10 bases between them. CDR3 length: 14 residues. Looked up from germline, CDR1 is SGHRS and CDR2 is YFSETQ. The CDR3 sequence: CASSLRGGNQPQHF. In nucleotides, the CDR3 is TGCGCCAGCAGCTTAAGAGGGGGAAATCAGCCCCAGCATTTT.

Worth noting for this clone: This sample includes further DNA sequences coding for the same CDR3. The CDR3, as DNA: TGTGCCAGCAGCCCACTAGCGGGGGGCCACGAGCAGTACTTC. This encodes CASSPLAGGHEQYF. The chain recombines TRBV7-2 with TRBJ2-7; 12 nucleotides align to TRBD2. The V gene's germline CDR1 is SGHTA and CDR2 FQGNSA. The length of the CDR3 is 14 residues. V dropped 5 bases and J dropped 5; count of bases not matched to a gene: 4. Full variable domain (outside the CDR3, taken from reference TRBV7-2 and TRBJ2-7): GAGVSQSPSNKVTEKGKDVELRCDPISGHTALYWYRQSLGQGLEFLIYFQGNSAPDKSGLPSDRFSAERTGGSVSTLTIQRTQQEDSAVYLCASSPLAGGHEQYFGPGTRLTVT.

The V gene is TRBV15, the J gene TRBJ1-4, with TRBD1 as a possible D gene (5 bases). CDR3 size: 18 residues. Germline CDR1 LNHNV, CDR2 YYDKDF (reference sequence). The germline V and J ends were trimmed by 1 base and 0 bases, with 15 bases remaining between them. This CDR3 is CATSRVGGGFATNEKLFF. DNA for the CDR3: TGTGCCACCAGCAGAGTGGGGGGGGGATTCGCAACTAATGAAAAACTGTTTTTT.

V is TRBV7-2 and J is TRBJ1-2; no firm D call. CDR1 is SGHTA, CDR2 FQGNSA, per germline. Trimming pared 2 bases from V and 2 bases from J, leaving 6 bases between. The CDR3 runs to 13 residues. CDR3 amino acids: CASSLPQNYGYTF. CDR3 DNA: TGTGCCAGCAGCTTACCCCAGAACTATGGCTACACCTTC.

The chain combines TRBV11-2 with TRBJ2-2, with D possibly being TRBD1 (5 bases). With 6 bases removed from V and 7 bases from J, the gap between germline ends came to 12 bases. This CDR3 comprises 13 residues. Germline V gene sequence: CDR1 SGHAT, CDR2 FQNNGV. CDR3: CASRRWGDGELFF. As DNA, the CDR3 is TGTGCCAGCAGACGGTGGGGCGACGGGGAGCTGTTTTTT.

The V gene is TRBV5-6, the J gene TRBJ2-7; no definite D call. V lost 2 bases and J 3 bases, leaving 9 bases between the germline ends. The CDR3 is 13 residues long. CDR1 SGHDT and CDR2 YYEEEE come from the germline V gene. CDR3 sequence: CASSLPENYEQYF. In nucleotides, the CDR3 is TGTGCCAGCAGCTTACCGGAGAACTACGAGCAGTACTTC. Filled out from reference TRBV5-6 and TRBJ2-7, the complete variable domain reads DAGVTQSPTHLIKTRGQQVTLRCSPKSGHDTVSWYQQALGQGPQFIFQYYEEEERQRGNFPDRFSGHQFPNYSSELNVNALLLGDSALYLCASSLPENYEQYFGPGTRLTVT.

This clone appeared a few times. The V gene is TRBV2, the J gene TRBJ1-2; 9 nucleotides match TRBD1. Trimming took 4 bases from V and 7 from J; bases not matched to a gene: 4. The CDR3 sequence is 13 residues long. Germline V lookup: CDR1 SNHLY, CDR2 FYNNEI. The CDR3 coding sequence is TGTGCCAGCAGTGGCACAGGGGGCTTTGGCTACACCTTC. It is translated as CASSGTGGFGYTF.

The chain couples TRBV6-1 to TRBJ1-6; D unclear. The germline V and J ends were trimmed by 9 bases and 6 bases, with 15 bases remaining between them. Germline lookup yields CDR1 MNHNS and CDR2 SASEGT. CDR3 size: 14 residues. The CDR3, as DNA: TGTGCCAGTGAATTAGCTTCCCTTAATTCACCCCTCCACTTT. This codes for CASELASLNSPLHF.

The chain carries TRBV2 and TRBJ2-3; TRBD1 agrees at 11 bases. Trimming took 6 bases from V and 5 from J; bases not matched to a gene: 1. CDR1 and CDR2 from the germline V gene are SNHLY and FYNNEI. The CDR3 has 13 residues. The chain's CDR3 is CASRGTGGDTQYF. DNA of the CDR3: TGTGCCAGCAGAGGGACAGGGGGAGATACGCAGTATTTT. The full variable domain, in which reference TRBV2 and TRBJ2-3 provide the parts outside the CDR3, is EPEVTQTPSHQVTQMGQEVILRCVPISNHLYFYWYRQILGQKVEFLVSFYNNEISEKSEIFDDQFSVERPDGSNFTLKIRSTKLEDSAMYFCASRGTGGDTQYFGPGTRLTVL.

V is TRBV5-1 and J is TRBJ1-2, with 10 bases identical to TRBD1. With V trimmed by 2 bases and J by 8 bases, 12 bases remained unmatched. The germline V gene has CDR1 SGHRS and CDR2 YFSETQ. This CDR3 comprises 16 residues. The CDR3: CASSFYPTGGFPGYTF. DNA for the CDR3: TGCGCCAGCAGCTTCTATCCGACAGGGGGCTTTCCGGGCTACACCTTC.

This chain connects TRBV5-4 to TRBJ2-5; TRBD1 agrees at 8 bases. Germline-derived CDR1 and CDR2 are SGHNT and YYREEE (reference sequence). The junction had 10 bases not matched to a gene; V was cut back by 4 bases and J by 11 bases. CDR3 length equals 13 residues. Written as DNA, the CDR3 is TGTGCCAGCAGCATCCAGGGGGCCAGGGAGCAGTACTTC. Its protein is CASSIQGAREQYF.

V and J are TRBV7-2 and TRBJ2-3; 11 nucleotides line up with TRBD2. This CDR3 is 17 amino acids long. From germline, CDR1 is SGHTA and CDR2 FQGNSA. Germline trimming cut 0 bases from V and 6 bases from J; bases unmatched to any gene: 8. Written as DNA, the CDR3 is TGTGCCAGCAGCTTAGCGGGTGCTAGCGGGGGGTGGGATACGCAGTATTTT. Translated: CASSLAGASGGWDTQYF.

The CDR3 DNA is TGTGCCAGCAGCCCCCAACAGGGCGGTAATCAGCCCCAGCATTTT. It codes for CASSPQQGGNQPQHF. This chain links TRBV7-2 with TRBJ1-5, with D possibly TRBD1 on 6 matching bases. Germline V gives CDR1 SGHTA, CDR2 FQGNSA. The CDR3 is made up of 15 amino acids. V lost 5 bases, J lost 4 bases, and 15 bases lay in between. Full variable domain (outside the CDR3, taken from reference TRBV7-2 and TRBJ1-5): GAGVSQSPSNKVTEKGKDVELRCDPISGHTALYWYRQSLGQGLEFLIYFQGNSAPDKSGLPSDRFSAERTGGSVSTLTIQRTQQEDSAVYLCASSPQQGGNQPQHFGDGTRLSIL.

The CDR3 loop is CSAHGIRRSYNEQFF. CDR3 DNA: TGCAGCGCGCACGGGATACGGCGCTCCTACAATGAGCAGTTCTTC. The V call is TRBV29-1, the J call TRBJ2-1; maybe TRBD2 (5 bases). CDR3 length: 15 amino acids. Trimming removed 7 bases from V and 0 bases from J, with 16 bases in between. Germline loops: CDR1 SQVTM, CDR2 ANQGSEA.